What follows are 14 T cell receptor beta chains derived from one specimen sequenced in a study of T cell responses to AZD1222 COVID-19 vaccine. Generated by immunoSEQ multiplex PCR, the TCRdb table keeps only in-frame clones and is missing some. Of 150,000 to 170,000 clones listed, 85% to 90% were seen once; the top ten hold about 5.5%. The sequencing here drew on peripheral blood, taken on day 0 of MenACWY control vaccination. The receptors originated from an adult in good health.

The chain uses TRBV7-2 and TRBJ2-5; 12 bases agree with TRBD2. This CDR3 spans 16 amino acids. The V gene's germline CDR1 is SGHTA and CDR2 FQGNSA. After removal of 5 bases from V and 5 bases from J, the junction contained 9 bases not matched to a gene. The CDR3 sequence is CASSPLAGGLGETQYF. DNA for the CDR3: TGTGCCAGCAGCCCACTAGCGGGGGGCCTCGGTGAGACCCAGTACTTC.

The chain joins TRBV18 to TRBJ2-5; D unresolved. Germline V gene data show CDR1 as KGHSH and CDR2 as LQKENI. This CDR3 region has 13 residues. The germline V and J ends were trimmed by 3 bases and 2 bases, with 7 bases remaining between them. The CDR3 DNA reads TGTGCCAGCTCACCGGGGAATCAAGAGACCCAGTACTTC. It specifies CASSPGNQETQYF.

The chain links TRBV6-5 to TRBJ2-4; 7 bases are a match to TRBD1. In germline, CDR1 is MNHEY, CDR2 SVGAGI. Germline trimming cut 6 bases from V and 7 bases from J; bases unmatched to any gene: 12. The CDR3 runs 15 residues. CDR3 residues: CASRDPQGTGNIQYF. The CDR3 DNA reads as TGTGCCAGCAGAGACCCACAGGGGACCGGGAACATTCAGTACTTC.

The gene calls are TRBV12-3 or TRBV12-4 and TRBJ1-1; D gene unclear. V was trimmed by 2 bases and J by 1 base, leaving 5 bases between them. This CDR3 contains 13 residues. As DNA, the CDR3 is TGTGCCAGCAGTTTATGGGAGAACACTGAAGCTTTCTTT. Its translation is CASSLWENTEAFF.

The chain couples TRBV7-8 to TRBJ1-2; 7 bases match TRBD1. The CDR3 contains 15 residues. Germline CDR1 SGHVS, CDR2 FQNEAQ. V lost 5 bases, J lost 8 bases, and 14 bases stayed unmatched. DNA of the CDR3: TGTGCCAGCAGCCCCGGGGGGGCAGGGGGTATAGGCTACACCTTC. Protein product: CASSPGGAGGIGYTF.

The count of this clone is one. This chain joins TRBV6-1 and TRBJ1-5; no definite D call. CDR3 length: 14 amino acids. Germline loops: CDR1 MNHNS, CDR2 SASEGT. Trimming left V 0 bases short and J 2 bases short, with 5 bases between. Written as DNA, the CDR3 is TGTGCCAGCAGTGAAGCGCGTGGCAATCAGCCCCAGCATTTT. This translates into CASSEARGNQPQHF.

This clone came up a few times. This chain links TRBV7-9 with TRBJ1-3, with 7 bases matching TRBD1. The CDR3 spans 19 residues. Germline V gene sequence: CDR1 SEHNR, CDR2 FQNEAQ (reference sequence). V gave up 4 bases and J gave up 2 bases; unmatched junction bases: 17. CDR3: CASSSYWDSLPTPGNTIYF. The DNA of the CDR3 is TGTGCCAGCAGCTCTTACTGGGACAGCCTACCAACCCCTGGAAACACCATATATTTT.

The chain recombines TRBV27 with TRBJ1-3, with no clear D. The germline V and J ends were trimmed by 10 bases and 1 base, with 14 bases remaining between them. Germline CDR1 is MNHEY and CDR2 is SMNVEV (reference sequence). This CDR3 region has 14 residues. CDR3 sequence: CATQPTSSGNTIYF. CDR3 DNA sequence: TGTGCCACCCAGCCTACCTCATCTGGAAACACCATATATTTT.

This rearrangement joins TRBV9 to TRBJ1-1; possibly TRBD1 for D (5 bases). V dropped 4 bases and J dropped 7 bases, with 14 bases sitting between them. The CDR3 loop spans 13 amino acids. From germline, CDR1 is SGDLS and CDR2 YYNGEE. CDR3: CASSFGASHEAFF. The CDR3 nucleotides read TGTGCCAGCAGCTTCGGGGCGAGCCATGAAGCTTTCTTT.

The chain carries TRBV5-1 and TRBJ2-3; TRBD2 aligns across 7 bases. Germline CDR1 is SGHRS and CDR2 is YFSETQ. The CDR3 extends over 15 amino acids. The V segment lost 4 bases and the J segment 1 base; nucleotides outside the gene matches: 6. The chain's CDR3 is CASSPSGPGTDTQYF. The CDR3, as DNA: TGCGCCAGCAGCCCTAGCGGACCTGGCACAGATACGCAGTATTTT.

This rearrangement joins TRBV6-2 or TRBV6-3 to TRBJ1-5; 8 bases align to TRBD1. Germline V gives CDR1 MNHEY, CDR2 SVGEGT. This CDR3 has 19 residues. Trimming removed 5 bases from V and 0 bases from J; junction bases left unmatched: 15. CDR3: CASSTRTGTRFYSNQPQHF. Written as DNA, the CDR3 is TGTGCCAGCAGTACGAGGACAGGGACAAGATTTTATAGCAATCAGCCCCAGCATTTT.

V usage is TRBV13 and J usage is TRBJ2-3, with 8 bases fitting TRBD2. CDR3 length: 17 amino acids. V shed 5 bases, J shed 5 bases, and the junction held 15 bases outside the gene matches. The germline V gene has CDR1 PRHDT and CDR2 FYEKMQ (reference sequence). The CDR3, as DNA: TGTGCCAGCAGCCTCGTGGGGGACGGGAGGGGTGGAGATACGCAGTATTTT. Translation gives CASSLVGDGRGGDTQYF.

The rearrangement links TRBV4-1 to TRBJ1-3; no reliable D call. This CDR3 spans 17 amino acids. With 0 bases removed from V and 4 bases from J, the gap between germline ends came to 16 bases. Germline assignment: CDR1 MGHRA and CDR2 YSYEKL. CDR3 in DNA: TGCGCCAGCAGCCAAGAGGTGCTAGGGTCTTACGGAAACACCATATATTTT. Protein sequence: CASSQEVLGSYGNTIYF.

The chain has TRBV7-2 and TRBJ1-6; 7 bases match TRBD1. This CDR3 region has 16 residues. Unmatched junction bases numbered 11, after V lost 2 bases and J lost 10 bases. The germline V gene encodes CDR1 SGHTA and CDR2 FQGNSA. The DNA for the CDR3 is TGTGCCAGCAGCTTACCCACCTTTCAGGGGGAGTCACCCCTCCACTTT. Amino acid sequence: CASSLPTFQGESPLHF.